These 20 T cell receptor beta chains came from one sample sequenced in a study of shared clonotypes between healthy human individuals. Profiled with immunoSEQ multiplex PCR; TCRdb holds only in-frame clones, not every one. The sample has roughly 2 million clones, approximately 95% seen once. CD45RO-negative, CCR7-positively selected cells formed the naive CD8 fraction, excluding terminally differentiated effector memory CD45RA+ cells. The sequencing sample was made of naive CD8+ T cells sorted from blood. Source of these receptors: a man aged 18 to 29 in good health.

J is TRBJ2-7 and V is TRBV7-9; D unresolved. The CDR3 totals 13 residues. In germline, CDR1 is SEHNR, CDR2 FQNEAQ (reference sequence). Deletions cut 3 bases from V and 0 bases from J, with 6 bases between. The CDR3 loop is CASSFTNSYEQYF. The CDR3 nucleotides are TGTGCCAGCAGCTTCACTAACTCCTACGAGCAGTACTTC.

The chain is built from TRBV14 and TRBJ1-1; D gene uncertain. The V gene's germline CDR1 is SGHDN and CDR2 FVKESK. The germline V and J ends were trimmed by 4 bases and 0 bases, with 6 bases remaining between them. This CDR3 is built from 13 residues. In DNA, the CDR3 is TGTGCCAGCAGCCCGGGGATGAACACTGAAGCTTTCTTT. Translation: CASSPGMNTEAFF.

The chain couples TRBV7-9 to TRBJ2-3; possible D gene TRBD2, 5 bases. Germline V gives CDR1 SEHNR, CDR2 FQNEAQ (reference sequence). CDR3 length: 14 residues. Trimming took off 2 bases at V and 2 bases at J, with 8 bases between the two ends. The CDR3 region has the DNA TGTGCCAGCAGCTTATTCGGGGTCACAGATACGCAGTATTTT. It codes for CASSLFGVTDTQYF.

This chain joins TRBV29-1 and TRBJ2-3; TRBD2 aligns across 7 bases. The CDR3 contains 11 residues. V lost 4 bases and J lost 5; bases outside the gene matches: 0. Germline loops: CDR1 SQVTM, CDR2 ANQGSEA. This CDR3 reads CSVAGGDTQYF. CDR3 sequence (DNA): TGCAGCGTTGCGGGGGGAGATACGCAGTATTTT.

The chain uses TRBV6-5 and TRBJ2-3; TRBD2 matches 12 bases. V lost 6 bases and J lost 4; bases outside the gene matches: 5. This CDR3 region has 15 residues. Per the germline V gene, CDR1 is MNHEY and CDR2 is SVGAGI. This CDR3 reads CASSPTSGGPDTQYF. Written as DNA, the CDR3 is TGTGCCAGCAGCCCGACTAGCGGGGGCCCAGATACGCAGTATTTT.

The V gene is TRBV7-9, the J gene TRBJ1-1; 7 bases match TRBD1. CDR1 SEHNR and CDR2 FQNEAQ come from the germline V gene (reference sequence). V trimming: 5 bases; J trimming: 5 bases; junction bases outside the gene matches: 5. This CDR3 has 13 residues. This CDR3 is CASSEGGGTEAFF. CDR3 DNA: TGTGCCAGCAGCGAAGGGGGCGGGACTGAAGCTTTCTTT.

This chain joins TRBV6-5 and TRBJ2-5, with TRBD2 identical over 10 bases. The CDR3 spans 15 residues. V dropped 5 bases and J dropped 4; count of bases not matched to a gene: 7. The germline CDR1 and CDR2 sequences are MNHEY and SVGAGI. The CDR3 DNA is TGTGCCAGCAGTGGGAGCGGGGGGGCGGGAGAGACCCAGTACTTC. Amino acids: CASSGSGGAGETQYF.

This clone was seen once. The V gene is TRBV5-1, the J gene TRBJ2-1; D is possibly TRBD1 (5 bases). V was trimmed by 4 bases and J by 5 bases, leaving 16 bases between them. The CDR3 length is 15 residues. Germline assignment: CDR1 SGHRS and CDR2 YFSETQ. Here the CDR3 reads CASSLTGSSHNEQFF. The CDR3 DNA follows: TGCGCCAGCAGCCTCACAGGTTCTTCGCACAATGAGCAGTTCTTC.

This chain connects TRBV5-6 to TRBJ1-3; TRBD1 aligns across 8 bases. CDR1 is SGHDT, CDR2 YYEEEE, per germline. The CDR3 sequence is 15 residues long. Germline trimming cut 3 bases from V and 4 bases from J; bases unmatched to any gene: 6. The CDR3 reads CASSSDREVGNTIYF. The CDR3 DNA is TGTGCCAGCAGCTCGGACAGGGAAGTGGGAAACACCATATATTTT. The variable domain in full, with the rest retrieved from reference TRBV5-6 and TRBJ1-3, is DAGVTQSPTHLIKTRGQQVTLRCSPKSGHDTVSWYQQALGQGPQFIFQYYEEEERQRGNFPDRFSGHQFPNYSSELNVNALLLGDSALYLCASSSDREVGNTIYFGEGSWLTVV.

Note on this clone: Other DNA sequences in this specimen translate into the identical CDR3. V usage is TRBV9 and J usage is TRBJ1-1, with unresolved D. V lost 0 bases and J lost 4, with 7 bases in between. The CDR3 has 13 residues. CDR1 and CDR2 from the germline V gene are SGDLS and YYNGEE. CDR3 region: CASSVVLGTEAFF. CDR3 nucleotides: TGTGCCAGCAGCGTAGTGTTGGGCACTGAAGCTTTCTTT. Full variable domain (outside the CDR3, taken from reference TRBV9 and TRBJ1-1): DSGVTQTPKHLITATGQRVTLRCSPRSGDLSVYWYQQSLDQGLQFLIQYYNGEERAKGNILERFSAQQFPDLHSELNLSSLELGDSALYFCASSVVLGTEAFFGQGTRLTVV.

The chain joins TRBV28 to TRBJ2-3; possible D gene TRBD2, 5 bases. The CDR3 spans 13 residues. Trimming took off 7 bases at V and 3 bases at J, with 11 bases between the two ends. Germline CDR1 reads MDHEN; CDR2 reads SYDVKM. The CDR3, as DNA: TGTGCCAGCACTCCGGGGTCGACAGATACGCAGTATTTT. Translating it yields CASTPGSTDTQYF.

Details on this clone: Within the sample, other DNA sequences also encode this same CDR3. This chain uses TRBV7-2 with TRBJ2-3, with 7 positions matching TRBD2. The CDR3 extends over 15 amino acids. Germline CDR1 reads SGHTA; CDR2 reads FQGNSA. Trimming removed 5 bases from V and 3 bases from J; junction bases left unmatched: 8. The CDR3 DNA is TGTGCCAGCAGCCTAAGGGGAGGGAGTACAGATACGCAGTATTTT. Translated: CASSLRGGSTDTQYF.

A word on this clone: One end of the junction is discordant with germline, which a read error may explain. The chain carries TRBV15 and TRBJ2-5; D gene unclear. The germline gives CDR1 LNHNV, CDR2 YYDKDF (reference sequence). The CDR3 loop spans 11 amino acids. CDR3 protein: CAASRDKTQYF. The CDR3 DNA reads TGTGCCGCCAGCAGAGATAAGACCCAGTACTTC.

The table lists this clone with a count of one. The chain couples TRBV10-3 to TRBJ2-2; TRBD2 aligns across 8 bases. Germline CDR1 ENHRY, CDR2 SYGVKD. There are 15 residues in the CDR3. The trim removed 4 bases at V and 4 bases at J, leaving 5 bases unmatched. The DNA for the CDR3 is TGTGCCATCAGTGGTCTCGGGACTAGCACCGGGGAGCTGTTTTTT. This translates into CAISGLGTSTGELFF.

The J gene is TRBJ2-2, the V gene TRBV5-1; D is uncertain. The V and J ends lost 4 bases and 3 bases respectively, with 4 bases between them. CDR1 SGHRS and CDR2 YFSETQ come from the germline V gene. This CDR3 contains 12 residues. CDR3 in amino acids: CASSKDTGELFF. In nucleotides, the CDR3 is TGCGCCAGCAGCAAGGACACCGGGGAGCTGTTTTTT.

J is TRBJ2-7 and V is TRBV6-5; 7 bases are shared with TRBD2. The V gene end was trimmed by 6 bases and the J gene end by 5 bases; junction bases not matched to a gene: 7. The CDR3 sequence is 13 residues long. Germline V CDR1 and CDR2: MNHEY, SVGAGI. CDR3 in amino acids: CASSPLAGNEQYF. The CDR3 DNA reads TGTGCCAGCAGCCCCTTAGCGGGCAACGAGCAGTACTTC.

The chain recombines TRBV28 with TRBJ1-5; D is undetermined. Germline V gene data show CDR1 as MDHEN and CDR2 as SYDVKM. There are 13 residues in the CDR3. V shed 6 bases and J shed 7 bases, with 13 bases lying between them. CDR3 in amino acids: CASSPPLDQPQHF. The CDR3 DNA sequence: TGTGCCAGCAGCCCACCTCTGGACCAGCCCCAGCATTTT. The full variable domain, its missing parts supplied by reference TRBV28 and TRBJ1-5, is DVKVTQSSRYLVKRTGEKVFLECVQDMDHENMFWYRQDPGLGLRLIYFSYDVKMKEKGDIPEGYSVSREKKERFSLILESASTNQTSMYLCASSPPLDQPQHFGDGTRLSIL.

The chain couples TRBV7-6 to TRBJ2-3, with 12 bases lining up with TRBD2. The germline CDR1 and CDR2 sequences are SGHVS and FNYEAQ. The ends lost 0 bases at V and 5 bases at J; junction bases unmatched: 9. The CDR3 runs 18 residues. The DNA of the CDR3 is TGTGCCAGCAGCTTAGCTCAGACTAGCGGGAGTATGGGAGATACGCAGTATTTT. It encodes CASSLAQTSGSMGDTQYF.

In the case of this clone: Other DNA sequences in this specimen translate into the identical CDR3. V is TRBV9 and J is TRBJ2-7; D perhaps matches TRBD2 (6 bases). CDR1 is SGDLS, CDR2 YYNGEE, per germline. The CDR3 sequence is 14 residues long. Trimming took 0 bases from V and 0 from J, leaving 7 bases between them. The DNA of the CDR3 is TGTGCCAGCAGCGTAGGCGGGGACTCCTACGAGCAGTACTTC. Residues: CASSVGGDSYEQYF.

The chain carries TRBV5-4 and TRBJ1-4; 7 bases line up with TRBD1. The J segment lost 2 bases and the V segment lost 1 base, leaving 8 bases of the junction unmatched. The germline gives CDR1 SGHNT, CDR2 YYREEE (reference sequence). CDR3 length: 17 amino acids. CDR3 sequence reads: CASSLMAGGGTNEKLFF. The CDR3 DNA sequence: TGTGCCAGCAGCTTGATGGCAGGGGGGGGTACTAATGAAAAACTGTTTTTT. The whole variable domain, remainder taken from reference TRBV5-4 and TRBJ1-4, is ETGVTQSPTHLIKTRGQQVTLRCSSQSGHNTVSWYQQALGQGPQFIFQYYREEENGRGNFPPRFSGLQFPNYSSELNVNALELDDSALYLCASSLMAGGGTNEKLFFGSGTQLSVL.